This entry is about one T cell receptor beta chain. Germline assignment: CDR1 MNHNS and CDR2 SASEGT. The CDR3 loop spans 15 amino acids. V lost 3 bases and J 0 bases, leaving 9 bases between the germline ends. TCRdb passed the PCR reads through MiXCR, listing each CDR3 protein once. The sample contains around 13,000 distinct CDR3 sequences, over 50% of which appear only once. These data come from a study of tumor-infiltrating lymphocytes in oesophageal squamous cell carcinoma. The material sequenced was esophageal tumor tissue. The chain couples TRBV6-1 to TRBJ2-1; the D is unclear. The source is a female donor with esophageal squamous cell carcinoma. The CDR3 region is CASSDWGGSYNEQFF. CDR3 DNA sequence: TGTGCCAGCAGTGATTGGGGTGGCTCCTACAATGAGCAGTTCTTC.